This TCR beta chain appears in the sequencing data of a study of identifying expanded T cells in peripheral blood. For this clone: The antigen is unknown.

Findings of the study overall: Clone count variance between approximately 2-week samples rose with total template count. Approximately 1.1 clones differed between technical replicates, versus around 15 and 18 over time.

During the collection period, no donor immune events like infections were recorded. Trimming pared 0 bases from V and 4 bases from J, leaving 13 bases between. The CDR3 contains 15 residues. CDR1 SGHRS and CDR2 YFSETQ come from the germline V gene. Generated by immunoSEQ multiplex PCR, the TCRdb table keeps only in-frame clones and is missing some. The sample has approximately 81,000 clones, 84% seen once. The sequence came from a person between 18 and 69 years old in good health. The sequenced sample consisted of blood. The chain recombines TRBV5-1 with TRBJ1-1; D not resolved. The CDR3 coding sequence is TGCGCCAGCAGCTTGGGCCCTTCAGCGGGCACTGAAGCTTTCTTT. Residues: CASSLGPSAGTEAFF.